Presented here are 4 T cell receptor beta chains from one specimen sequenced in a study of control samples from healthy donors and cancer patients. Method: immunoSEQ multiplex PCR; TCRdb's copy keeps in-frame clones and lacks some. This sample carries 90,000 to 110,000 clones, around 89% of them seen once, and the ten largest clones take 17%. The specimen sequenced was blood. These receptor sequences come from a woman in her forties or fifties in good health.

With regard to this clone: The same CDR3 arises from other DNA sequences in this sample as well. V is TRBV9 and J is TRBJ1-5; no definite D call. Trimming cost V 0 bases and J 1 base, with 2 bases left between them. The CDR3 sequence is 13 residues long. CDR1 is SGDLS, CDR2 YYNGEE, per germline. CDR3 sequence: CASSVGSNQPQHF. CDR3 in DNA: TGTGCCAGCAGCGTAGGAAGCAATCAGCCCCAGCATTTT.

The chain combines TRBV19 with TRBJ1-5; D possibly corresponds to TRBD1 (5 bases). This CDR3 region has 15 residues. Germline V lookup: CDR1 LNHDA, CDR2 SQIVND (reference sequence). V dropped 3 bases and J dropped 0 bases, with 9 bases sitting between them. CDR3: CASSIGGISNQPQHF. In DNA form, the CDR3 reads TGTGCCAGTAGTATCGGGGGGATTAGCAATCAGCCCCAGCATTTT.

The chain employs TRBV24-1 and TRBJ2-3; 9 nucleotides agree with TRBD1. J lost 3 bases, V lost 10 bases, and 4 bases had no gene match. This CDR3 is built from 13 residues. The germline gives CDR1 KGHDR, CDR2 SFDVKD. In DNA, the CDR3 is TGTGCCACGACAGGGGGGAGGACAGATACGCAGTATTTT. Its translation is CATTGGRTDTQYF.

This clone has just one count. The rearrangement uses TRBV19 and TRBJ2-6, with 7 bases lining up with TRBD2. This CDR3 region has 17 residues. Looked up from germline, CDR1 is LNHDA and CDR2 is SQIVND (reference sequence). J lost 0 bases, V lost 5 bases, and 7 bases had no gene match. The CDR3 nucleotides read TGTGCCAGTAGTTCCCCCGGGGGGTTCTCTGGGGCCAACGTCCTGACTTTC. Amino acids: CASSSPGGFSGANVLTF.